This passage covers 24 T cell receptor beta chains from one sample sequenced in a study of T cell repertoires in cytomegalovirus infection. No cognate antigen is known for these TCRs. MiXCR was run by TCRdb on the reads, yielding one entry per CDR3 protein. The sample includes about 570,000 distinct CDR3 sequences, 40% of them seen just once. The material sequenced was cultured PBMCs, taken from culture after CMV antigen stimulation. The origin of the receptors is a human donor in good health (CMV status not recorded). Some clones in this sample may be carry-over from other donors' samples.

This clonotype was seen a few times. The gene calls are TRBV7-2 and TRBJ1-2; 9 nucleotides agree with TRBD1. The junction had 12 bases not matched to a gene; V was cut back by 0 bases and J by 4 bases. The CDR3 extends over 18 amino acids. Germline CDR1 is SGHTA and CDR2 is FQGNSA. As DNA, the CDR3 is TGTGCCAGCAGCTTAGCGGGGGGACAGGGTAGTATCCTCTATGGCTACACCTTC. It translates to CASSLAGGQGSILYGYTF.

The DNA for the CDR3 is TGCAGTGCTGACTTTACAGGGCAAGAGACCCAGTACTTC. Encoded protein: CSADFTGQETQYF. J is TRBJ2-5 and V is TRBV20-1, with D possibly matching TRBD1 (6 bases). The CDR3 covers 13 residues. Germline V gene sequence: CDR1 DFQATT, CDR2 SNEGSKA (reference sequence). V was pared by 5 bases and J by 2 bases, with 12 bases between.

In its sample, this clonotype was seen a few times. The chain joins TRBV5-4 to TRBJ2-7; D may be TRBD2 (5 bases). V lost 0 bases and J lost 1, with 11 bases in between. The CDR3 runs 15 residues. The V gene's germline CDR1 is SGHNT and CDR2 YYREEE (reference sequence). The CDR3 loop reads CASSLDGRGSYEQYF. CDR3 in DNA: TGTGCCAGCAGCTTGGACGGACGGGGATCCTACGAGCAGTACTTC.

J is TRBJ2-3 and V is TRBV12-3 or TRBV12-4; no clear D gene. The CDR3 length is 15 residues. V was shortened by 3 bases and J by 0 bases, with 10 bases between the two germline ends. CDR3 nucleotide sequence: TGTGCCAGCAGTTTGCGTACGCCTAGCACAGATACGCAGTATTTT. Its translation: CASSLRTPSTDTQYF.

This rearrangement joins TRBV7-9 to TRBJ2-3; possible D gene TRBD1, 6 bases. The V end lost 4 bases, the J end lost 0 bases, and 11 bases lay between the germline ends. The CDR3 is 15 residues long. Germline-derived CDR1 and CDR2 are SEHNR and FQNEAQ (reference sequence). The CDR3 DNA follows: TGTGCCAGCAGCTCGACAGGATCTAGCACAGATACGCAGTATTTT. Protein sequence: CASSSTGSSTDTQYF.

The chain is built from TRBV7-2 and TRBJ1-6; no clear D. Germline lookup yields CDR1 SGHTA and CDR2 FQGNSA. The V and J ends lost 5 bases and 5 bases respectively, with 13 bases between them. This CDR3 comprises 15 residues. The CDR3 coding sequence is TGTGCCAGCAGCACTGGGCCCTACAATAATTCACCCCTCCACTTT. Amino acids: CASSTGPYNNSPLHF.

This clonotype was observed at least ten times. V is TRBV12-3 or TRBV12-4 and J is TRBJ2-5, with TRBD2 matching over 7 bases. The V gene end was trimmed by 0 bases and the J gene end by 7 bases; junction bases not matched to a gene: 2. The CDR3 has 13 residues. CDR3: CASSLASGGTQYF. DNA for the CDR3: TGTGCCAGCAGTTTAGCTTCGGGAGGGACCCAGTACTTC.

This clonotype was seen only a few times. The genes are TRBV12-3 or TRBV12-4 and TRBJ1-1; D not certain. CDR3 size: 13 residues. V lost 4 bases to trimming and J lost 1 base, with 7 bases between them. The CDR3 loop reads CASSWSQNTEAFF. The CDR3 DNA is TGTGCCAGCAGTTGGAGTCAGAACACTGAAGCTTTCTTT.

Here the CDR3 reads CASSTARATSQETQYF. The CDR3 coding sequence is TGTGCCAGCAGCACCGCCAGGGCGACAAGCCAAGAGACCCAGTACTTC. The gene calls are TRBV7-8 and TRBJ2-5; D is possibly TRBD1 (5 bases). V shed 5 bases and J shed 1 base, with 17 bases lying between them. Germline CDR1 is SGHVS and CDR2 is FQNEAQ. The length of the CDR3 is 16 residues.

CDR3 in DNA: TGTGCCAGCAGTACGTCAAGCGAGCAGTTCTTC. Translation gives CASSTSSEQFF. The V gene is TRBV25-1, the J gene TRBJ2-1; no definite D call. The CDR3 consists of 11 residues. With 5 bases removed from V and 10 bases from J, the gap between germline ends came to 9 bases. CDR1 is MGHDK, CDR2 SYGVNS, per germline.

CDR3: CASSSTGTGYNSPLHF. The CDR3 DNA reads as TGTGCCAGCAGTTCAACCGGGACAGGGTATAATTCACCCCTCCACTTT. The V call is TRBV27, the J call TRBJ1-6; 9 positions match TRBD1. CDR3 size: 16 residues. V shed 4 bases, J shed 4 bases, and the junction held 5 bases outside the gene matches. Germline V gene data show CDR1 as MNHEY and CDR2 as SMNVEV (reference sequence).

The chain has TRBV12-3 or TRBV12-4 and TRBJ1-5; 7 bases agree with TRBD1. The length of the CDR3 is 15 residues. V shed 6 bases, J shed 6 bases, and the junction held 11 bases outside the gene matches. CDR3 sequence reads: CASSLQGSGSQPQHF. The DNA of the CDR3 is TGTGCCAGCAGCCTACAGGGGAGTGGGAGTCAGCCCCAGCATTTT.

This clonotype was observed many times. This chain links TRBV7-2 with TRBJ2-3; D not resolved. CDR3 size: 15 residues. The ends were cut back, 0 bases at V and 3 bases at J, with 10 bases in the middle. Looked up from germline, CDR1 is SGHTA and CDR2 is FQGNSA. The CDR3 here is CASSLAGPRTDTQYF. The CDR3 nucleotides are TGTGCCAGCAGCTTAGCAGGGCCAAGAACAGATACGCAGTATTTT. The full variable domain, with the rest looked up from reference TRBV7-2 and TRBJ2-3, is GAGVSQSPSNKVTEKGKDVELRCDPISGHTALYWYRQSLGQGLEFLIYFQGNSAPDKSGLPSDRFSAERTGGSVSTLTIQRTQQEDSAVYLCASSLAGPRTDTQYFGPGTRLTVL.

This clonotype has a handful of counts. V is TRBV20-1 and J is TRBJ2-7; 7 bases map to TRBD2. Germline CDR1 reads DFQATT; CDR2 reads SNEGSKA (reference sequence). The junction had 8 bases not matched to a gene; V was cut back by 0 bases and J by 3 bases. The CDR3 is made up of 15 amino acids. CDR3 sequence (DNA): TGCAGTGCTAGAGATCTCAGCGGGGAAAGCTACGAGCAGTACTTC. Translating gives CSARDLSGESYEQYF.

The table lists this clonotype with a few counts. The CDR3 DNA reads as TGTGCCAGCAGTTTGGGACAGGACTCCTACGAGCAGTACTTC. It translates to CASSLGQDSYEQYF. This chain joins TRBV12-3 or TRBV12-4 and TRBJ2-7; 8 nucleotides align to TRBD1. V was clipped by 3 bases and J by 0 bases; unmatched bases: 1. CDR3 length: 14 amino acids.

The genes are TRBV19 and TRBJ2-6; the match to TRBD1 covers 9 bases. V lost 3 bases to trimming and J lost 0 bases; unmatched junction nucleotides: 15. Germline V lookup: CDR1 LNHDA, CDR2 SQIVND (reference sequence). The CDR3 covers 21 residues. The CDR3 sequence is CASSIPLFGTGRNSGANVLTF. DNA of the CDR3: TGTGCCAGTAGTATTCCCCTCTTCGGGACAGGGAGGAACTCTGGGGCCAACGTCCTGACTTTC. Variable domain in full (rest from reference TRBV19 and TRBJ2-6): DGGITQSPKYLFRKEGQNVTLSCEQNLNHDAMYWYRQDPGQGLRLIYYSQIVNDFQKGDIAEGYSVSREKKESFPLTVTSAQKNPTAFYLCASSIPLFGTGRNSGANVLTFGAGSRLTVL.

V gene TRBV7-2 combines with J gene TRBJ2-7, with D possibly being TRBD2 (6 bases). V lost 9 bases and J lost 4, with 16 bases in between. Germline CDR1 SGHTA, CDR2 FQGNSA. This CDR3 spans 13 amino acids. For the CDR3, the DNA is TGTGCCAGTACGGGGGTAGCAGTTTACGAGCAGTACTTC. This gives the protein CASTGVAVYEQYF.

V is TRBV7-9 and J is TRBJ1-3, with 7 bases aligning to TRBD1. This CDR3 contains 13 residues. Germline CDR1 SEHNR, CDR2 FQNEAQ (reference sequence). Germline trimming cut 5 bases from V and 8 bases from J; bases unmatched to any gene: 6. The DNA of the CDR3 is TGTGCCAGCAGCCGCGACAGGGTGTACACCATATATTTT. Amino acid sequence: CASSRDRVYTIYF. Filled out from reference TRBV7-9 and TRBJ1-3, the complete variable domain reads DTGVSQNPRHKITKRGQNVTFRCDPISEHNRLYWYRQTLGQGPEFLTYFQNEAQLEKSRLLSDRFSAERPKGSFSTLEIQRTEQGDSAMYLCASSRDRVYTIYFGEGSWLTVV.

In this sample, this clonotype turned up a few times. This chain connects TRBV7-9 to TRBJ1-1, with TRBD1 as a possible D gene (6 bases). CDR1 is SEHNR and CDR2 is FQNEAQ in the germline V gene (reference sequence). V was cut by 5 bases and J by 1 base, with 14 bases left in between. The CDR3 is made up of 15 amino acids. CDR3 DNA sequence: TGTGCCAGCAGCCGCCCGGGGGCTTGGAACACTGAAGCTTTCTTT. This encodes CASSRPGAWNTEAFF. The full variable domain, rest sourced from reference TRBV7-9 and TRBJ1-1, is DTGVSQNPRHKITKRGQNVTFRCDPISEHNRLYWYRQTLGQGPEFLTYFQNEAQLEKSRLLSDRFSAERPKGSFSTLEIQRTEQGDSAMYLCASSRPGAWNTEAFFGQGTRLTVV.

The J gene is TRBJ1-4, the V gene TRBV5-6; maybe TRBD1 (5 bases). V lost 1 base and J 0 bases, leaving 10 bases between the germline ends. The CDR3 is 16 amino acids. Germline CDR1 is SGHDT and CDR2 is YYEEEE. Here the CDR3 reads CASSLWDVATNEKLFF. CDR3 nucleotides: TGTGCCAGCAGCTTGTGGGACGTTGCAACTAATGAAAAACTGTTTTTT.

This clonotype appeared a few times. The chain links TRBV6-1 to TRBJ1-4, with D possibly being TRBD1 (5 bases). The germline gives CDR1 MNHNS, CDR2 SASEGT. V was shortened by 2 bases and J by 2 bases, with 9 bases between the two germline ends. This CDR3 contains 15 residues. CDR3 sequence (DNA): TGTGCCAGCAGTGAAAGATGGGGCACTAATGAAAAACTGTTTTTT. Its protein product is CASSERWGTNEKLFF.

Only a few counts were recorded for this clonotype. The chain combines TRBV7-8 with TRBJ2-6; the D is unclear. The length of the CDR3 is 15 residues. With 5 bases removed from V and 0 bases from J, the gap between germline ends came to 8 bases. CDR1 and CDR2 (germline): SGHVS, FQNEAQ. The chain's CDR3 is CASSGRYSGANVLTF. DNA of the CDR3: TGTGCCAGCAGCGGCCGGTACTCTGGGGCCAACGTCCTGACTTTC.

The CDR3: CASSRQPTNEKLFF. The DNA for the CDR3 is TGTGCCAGCAGTAGACAGCCAACTAATGAAAAACTGTTTTTT. The chain employs TRBV6-1 and TRBJ1-4; tentatively, D is TRBD1 (5 bases). Trimming shortened V by 5 bases and J by 0 bases, and 7 bases separated the two germline ends. Germline V gene lookup returns CDR1 MNHNS and CDR2 SASEGT. The CDR3 is made up of 14 amino acids.

This clonotype was recorded a few times. The chain recombines TRBV4-3 with TRBJ1-6, with TRBD1 matching over 8 bases. Germline V lookup: CDR1 LGHNA, CDR2 YSLEER. The junction had 5 bases not matched to a gene; V was cut back by 3 bases and J by 10 bases. This CDR3 is 14 amino acids long. The CDR3 DNA is TGCGCCAGCAGCCACGGGACAGGTCCCTCACCCCTCCACTTT. Translated, it gives CASSHGTGPSPLHF.